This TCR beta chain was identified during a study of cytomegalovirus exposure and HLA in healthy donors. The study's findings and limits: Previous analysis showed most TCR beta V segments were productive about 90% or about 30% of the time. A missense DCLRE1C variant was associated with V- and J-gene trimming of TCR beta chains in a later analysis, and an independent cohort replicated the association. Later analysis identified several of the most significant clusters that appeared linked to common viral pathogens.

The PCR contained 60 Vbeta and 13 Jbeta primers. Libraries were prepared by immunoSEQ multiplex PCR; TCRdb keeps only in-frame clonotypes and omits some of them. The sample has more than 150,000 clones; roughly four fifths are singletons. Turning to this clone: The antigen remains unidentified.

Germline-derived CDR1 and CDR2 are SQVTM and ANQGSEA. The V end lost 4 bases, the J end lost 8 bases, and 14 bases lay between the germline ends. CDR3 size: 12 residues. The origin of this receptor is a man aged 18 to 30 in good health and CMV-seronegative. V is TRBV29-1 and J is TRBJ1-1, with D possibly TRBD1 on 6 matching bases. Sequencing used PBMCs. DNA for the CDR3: TGCAGCGTTGGCAGGGAGGGGACAGAAGCTTTCTTT. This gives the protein CSVGREGTEAFF.